The 21 T cell receptor beta chains listed next were all sequenced from one sample in a study of cytomegalovirus exposure and HLA in healthy donors. With 60 Vbeta and 13 Jbeta primers, the PCR was carried out. Sequencing used immunoSEQ multiplex PCR; TCRdb keeps in-frame clones, though not all of them. The sample includes roughly 120,000 clones, 60% to 80% of them seen just once. The sequenced material came from PBMCs. The receptors derive from a man aged 50-59 years in good health and CMV-seropositive.

There are a few counts of this clone. V gene TRBV10-3 combines with J gene TRBJ2-6, with D possibly matching TRBD1 (6 bases). The ends were cut back, 4 bases at V and 4 bases at J, with 11 bases in the middle. Germline V gene sequence: CDR1 ENHRY, CDR2 SYGVKD. This CDR3 region has 15 residues. CDR3 DNA sequence: TGTGCCATCAGTGTTTCAGGGGACGGGGCCAACGTCCTGACTTTC. It encodes CAISVSGDGANVLTF.

The chain joins TRBV19 to TRBJ2-1; 10 nucleotides align to TRBD2. Germline lookup yields CDR1 LNHDA and CDR2 SQIVND (reference sequence). This CDR3 has 15 amino acids. The junction had 11 bases not matched to a gene; V was cut back by 5 bases and J by 10 bases. CDR3 nucleotides: TGTGCCAGTAGTTCCCGGGCTAGCGGGGGAACGGAGCAGTTCTTC. It is translated as CASSSRASGGTEQFF. Full variable domain (rest looked up from reference TRBV19 and TRBJ2-1): DGGITQSPKYLFRKEGQNVTLSCEQNLNHDAMYWYRQDPGQGLRLIYYSQIVNDFQKGDIAEGYSVSREKKESFPLTVTSAQKNPTAFYLCASSSRASGGTEQFFGPGTRLTVL.

The V call is TRBV4-1, the J call TRBJ2-7; perhaps TRBD2 as D (6 bases). Trimming took off 1 base at V and 5 bases at J, with 15 bases between the two ends. Germline V gives CDR1 MGHRA, CDR2 YSYEKL. This CDR3 is 15 amino acids long. CDR3 residues: CASSQGRLGPNEQYF. CDR3 DNA: TGCGCCAGCAGCCAAGGCCGACTAGGTCCGAACGAGCAGTACTTC.

The chain links TRBV11-2 to TRBJ2-5; 11 bases fit TRBD1. The DNA end is more similar to TRBJ2-7, so the J call may be wrong. CDR1 and CDR2 from the germline V gene are SGHAT and FQNNGV. The CDR3 has 15 residues. The CDR3, as DNA: TGTGCCAGCAGCTTAGGTGGGACAGGGGGCTACGAGCAGTACTTC. Protein sequence: CASSLGGTGGYEQYF.

This chain connects TRBV5-1 to TRBJ2-1; the match to TRBD2 covers 9 bases. J gave up 9 bases and V 5 bases, and 18 bases lay outside the gene matches. The V gene's germline CDR1 is SGHRS and CDR2 YFSETQ. This CDR3 contains 17 residues. Here the CDR3 DNA reads TGCGCCAGCAGGGCGGGAGGGCAAAATTCTCGCATCGTTGAGCAGTTCTTC. This sequence encodes CASRAGGQNSRIVEQFF. Drawing the rest from reference TRBV5-1 and TRBJ2-1, the complete variable domain is KAGVTQTPRYLIKTRGQQVTLSCSPISGHRSVSWYQQTPGQGLQFLFEYFSETQRNKGNFPGRFSGRQFSNSRSEMNVSTLELGDSALYLCASRAGGQNSRIVEQFFGPGTRLTVL.

Notes on this clone: One end of the junction is discordant with germline, which a read error may explain. Here the CDR3 DNA reads TGTTCCAGCAGCTTAGATGGGACACAAAGGACCTATGGCTACACCTTC. Translating gives CSSSLDGTQRTYGYTF. The rearrangement uses TRBV7-9 and TRBJ1-2; a possible D gene is TRBD1 (6 bases). This CDR3 region has 16 residues. Germline lookup yields CDR1 SEHNR and CDR2 FQNEAQ (reference sequence).

The table lists this clone with a count of one. The V gene is TRBV5-4, the J gene TRBJ1-2; D might be TRBD1 (5 bases). The CDR3 has 17 amino acids. Deletions cut 3 bases from V and 0 bases from J, with 18 bases between. In germline, CDR1 is SGHNT, CDR2 YYREEE (reference sequence). CDR3 protein: CASSSPLRGGTNYGYTF. The CDR3 nucleotides are TGTGCCAGCAGCTCCCCACTACGGGGGGGAACTAACTATGGCTACACCTTC. The whole variable domain, filled in from reference TRBV5-4 and TRBJ1-2, reads ETGVTQSPTHLIKTRGQQVTLRCSSQSGHNTVSWYQQALGQGPQFIFQYYREEENGRGNFPPRFSGLQFPNYSSELNVNALELDDSALYLCASSSPLRGGTNYGYTFGSGTRLTVV.

This chain uses TRBV7-9 with TRBJ2-6, with 7 positions matching TRBD1. In germline, CDR1 is SEHNR, CDR2 FQNEAQ (reference sequence). The trim removed 3 bases at V and 0 bases at J, leaving 2 bases unmatched. This CDR3 spans 16 amino acids. CDR3 nucleotides: TGTGCCAGCAGCTTGGGACAGACCTCTGGGGCCAACGTCCTGACTTTC. This sequence encodes CASSLGQTSGANVLTF.

This clone came up once. The chain employs TRBV6-1 and TRBJ2-2; 11 positions agree with TRBD2. Germline V CDR1 and CDR2: MNHNS, SASEGT. This CDR3 region has 16 residues. The junction had 5 bases not matched to a gene; V was cut back by 4 bases and J by 4 bases. The DNA for the CDR3 is TGTGCCAGCAGTGCGGCGACTAGCGGGGTCACCGGGGAGCTGTTTTTT. Its protein product is CASSAATSGVTGELFF.

The V gene is TRBV7-2, the J gene TRBJ2-4; D remains ambiguous. Germline CDR1 reads SGHTA; CDR2 reads FQGNSA. The length of the CDR3 is 12 residues. Trimming removed 5 bases from V and 4 bases from J, with 6 bases in between. CDR3 in amino acids: CASSPVKNIQYF. The CDR3 region has the DNA TGTGCCAGCAGCCCAGTAAAAAACATTCAGTACTTC.

The chain recombines TRBV11-2 with TRBJ2-7, with D perhaps matching TRBD2 (6 bases). The CDR3 is made up of 12 amino acids. Per the germline V gene, CDR1 is SGHAT and CDR2 is FQNNGV. The V end lost 1 base, the J end lost 6 bases, and 7 bases lay between the germline ends. Here the CDR3 reads CASSLGGGEQYF. Here the CDR3 DNA reads TGTGCCAGCAGCTTAGGGGGAGGCGAGCAGTACTTC.

The chain is built from TRBV27 and TRBJ1-3; a weak D match, TRBD1 (5 bases). Germline CDR1 reads MNHEY; CDR2 reads SMNVEV (reference sequence). With 5 bases removed from V and 3 bases from J, the gap between germline ends came to 14 bases. CDR3 size: 15 residues. Here the CDR3 reads CASSKTREGGNTIYF. CDR3 coding DNA: TGTGCCAGCAGTAAAACCAGGGAGGGTGGAAACACCATATATTTT.

The chain joins TRBV11-3 to TRBJ2-1, with a tentative D call TRBD1 (6 bases). Germline loops: CDR1 SGHNT, CDR2 YENEEA. The CDR3 contains 15 residues. Trimming took off 5 bases at V and 2 bases at J, with 13 bases between the two ends. CDR3 sequence (DNA): TGTGCCAGCAGCCCCCGGGACAAGACCTACAATGAGCAGTTCTTC. Its translation: CASSPRDKTYNEQFF.

The chain couples TRBV10-2 to TRBJ2-3, with 9 bases fitting TRBD1. The CDR3 sequence is 15 residues long. Trimming removed 6 bases from V and 6 bases from J; junction bases left unmatched: 10. Germline CDR1 is WSHSY and CDR2 is SAAADI. This CDR3 is CASRATGGNRDTQYF. Written as DNA, the CDR3 is TGCGCCAGCAGGGCGACAGGGGGGAACAGGGATACGCAGTATTTT.

The genes are TRBV7-2 and TRBJ2-5; unclear D gene. V gave up 6 bases and J gave up 0 bases, with 11 bases separating them. Germline V CDR1 and CDR2: SGHTA, FQGNSA. The CDR3 loop spans 14 amino acids. This CDR3 is CASRARRYQETQYF. The CDR3, as DNA: TGTGCCAGCAGGGCTCGGCGGTACCAAGAGACCCAGTACTTC.

The chain links TRBV5-6 to TRBJ2-2; TRBD1 matches 8 bases. This CDR3 contains 16 residues. V was clipped by 4 bases and J by 1 base; unmatched bases: 6. Germline V CDR1 and CDR2: SGHDT, YYEEEE. CDR3 bases: TGTGCCAGCAGCGCGCAGGGGGCTCTGAACACCGGGGAGCTGTTTTTT. Translation: CASSAQGALNTGELFF.

This chain links TRBV5-4 with TRBJ2-1; 11 bases align to TRBD2. Germline CDR1 is SGHNT and CDR2 is YYREEE (reference sequence). The CDR3 is 15 amino acids. With V trimmed by 2 bases and J by 8 bases, 6 bases remained unmatched. The CDR3 is CASSFSGGAGDEQFF. Written as DNA, the CDR3 is TGTGCCAGCAGCTTTAGCGGGGGGGCAGGCGATGAGCAGTTCTTC.

The chain joins TRBV7-2 to TRBJ2-1; TRBD2 aligns across 12 bases. J gave up 3 bases and V 5 bases, and 2 bases lay outside the gene matches. This CDR3 has 15 residues. The germline CDR1 and CDR2 sequences are SGHTA and FQGNSA. CDR3 protein: CASSRTSGIYNEQFF. CDR3 coding DNA: TGTGCCAGCAGCAGGACTAGCGGGATCTACAATGAGCAGTTCTTC. Together with reference TRBV7-2 and TRBJ2-1, the CDR3 gives the full variable domain: GAGVSQSPSNKVTEKGKDVELRCDPISGHTALYWYRQSLGQGLEFLIYFQGNSAPDKSGLPSDRFSAERTGGSVSTLTIQRTQQEDSAVYLCASSRTSGIYNEQFFGPGTRLTVL.

The CDR3 bases are TGTGCCAGCACGGGGACAGGGAATCGCAACGGGGAGCTGTTTTTT. It codes for CASTGTGNRNGELFF. This rearrangement joins TRBV18 to TRBJ2-2, with 9 bases matching TRBD1. With 8 bases clipped from V and 7 bases from J, the junction kept 11 bases outside the gene matches. In germline, CDR1 is KGHSH, CDR2 LQKENI. The CDR3 runs to 15 residues.

The V and J genes are TRBV5-5 and TRBJ1-2, with 9 bases matching TRBD1. The CDR3 is 16 residues long. CDR1 is SGHKS and CDR2 is YYEKEE in the germline V gene (reference sequence). Losses at the gene ends were 2 bases for V and 4 bases for J; bases not matched to a gene: 9. The CDR3 region is CASSFAGTGLVYGYTF. The CDR3 nucleotides are TGTGCCAGCAGCTTCGCCGGGACAGGGTTGGTCTATGGCTACACCTTC.

This clone appeared once. The V gene is TRBV28, the J gene TRBJ2-5; tentatively, D is TRBD1 (5 bases). Germline assignment: CDR1 MDHEN and CDR2 SYDVKM. Deletions cut 6 bases from V and 7 bases from J, with 21 bases between. This CDR3 is built from 15 residues. CDR3 coding DNA: TGTGCCAGCAGCGTGTCTCATCAGGGCTCAGGGACCCAGTACTTC. Its translation: CASSVSHQGSGTQYF.